These 17 T cell receptor beta chains share one sample of origin, sequenced in a study of blood T cells in healthy people across ages. Then a second PCR, running roughly 6 to 12 cycles, was carried out with a sample-barcoded 5' primer and a J-beta primer mix. MiXCR, applied by TCRdb to the 5' RACE reads, yields one record per CDR3 protein. The sample lists roughly 2 million distinct CDR3 sequences, around 48% seen once, with approximately 2% in the top ten. The sequenced material came from blood. The receptors were sampled from a woman aged 40 to 49 in good health.

The chain is built from TRBV5-1 and TRBJ1-2, with D possibly matching TRBD1 (5 bases). V lost 1 base and J 0 bases, leaving 16 bases between the germline ends. Germline V lookup: CDR1 SGHRS, CDR2 YFSETQ. The CDR3 loop spans 17 amino acids. The CDR3 region has the DNA TGCGCCAGCAGCTTGCGCATGGGGGACGCAGCTAACTATGGCTACACCTTC. Its translation is CASSLRMGDAANYGYTF.

This clonotype was counted only a few times. The rearrangement uses TRBV3-1 and TRBJ2-7, with 9 bases matching TRBD1. CDR1 is LGHDT, CDR2 YNNKEL, per germline (reference sequence). The J segment lost 0 bases and the V segment lost 1 base, leaving 4 bases of the junction unmatched. CDR3 length: 16 amino acids. CDR3 in DNA: TGTGCCAGCAGCCAAGGACAGGGGGGGAGCTCCTACGAGCAGTACTTC. Amino acid sequence: CASSQGQGGSSYEQYF.

The chain carries TRBV5-1 and TRBJ2-3, with 10 bases that match TRBD2. The germline V gene has CDR1 SGHRS and CDR2 YFSETQ. V dropped 7 bases and J dropped 0; count of bases not matched to a gene: 14. The CDR3 has 18 amino acids. The CDR3 loop is CASQTEGLAGASTDTQYF. The CDR3 region has the DNA TGCGCCAGCCAAACTGAGGGGCTAGCGGGGGCAAGCACAGATACGCAGTATTTT.

This clonotype came up a few times. This chain links TRBV5-1 with TRBJ2-5; 11 nucleotides line up with TRBD1. The germline gives CDR1 SGHRS, CDR2 YFSETQ. The CDR3 runs to 14 residues. Germline trimming cut 6 bases from V and 5 bases from J; bases unmatched to any gene: 6. CDR3 in DNA: TGCGCCAGCACCCGGACAGGGGGCACGGAGACCCAGTACTTC. Translating gives CASTRTGGTETQYF.

A few counts support this clonotype. This chain joins TRBV5-1 and TRBJ2-6; 7 bases map to TRBD1. The length of the CDR3 is 15 residues. Germline V gene lookup returns CDR1 SGHRS and CDR2 YFSETQ. Trimming at V came to 6 bases and at J to 4 bases, leaving 7 bases not matched to a gene. The CDR3 sequence: CASNPRTGGANVLTF. DNA of the CDR3: TGCGCCAGCAACCCGAGGACAGGAGGGGCCAACGTCCTGACTTTC.

This chain connects TRBV11-2 to TRBJ2-3, with D perhaps matching TRBD2 (5 bases). The CDR3 has 16 residues. Germline CDR1 and CDR2: SGHAT and FQNNGV. Deletions cut 2 bases from V and 4 bases from J, with 16 bases between. The CDR3 DNA is TGTGCCAGCAGCTTATGGGTGGTAAAGAGGGCAGATACGCAGTATTTT. Its translation: CASSLWVVKRADTQYF.

This clonotype was counted only a few times. V gene TRBV5-1 combines with J gene TRBJ2-1; D gene ambiguous. The germline V and J ends were trimmed by 2 bases and 6 bases, with 9 bases remaining between them. The CDR3 has 13 residues. Germline assignment: CDR1 SGHRS and CDR2 YFSETQ. The CDR3 DNA reads TGCGCCAGCAGCTTCTACGCACGCAATGAGCAGTTCTTC. Translated, it gives CASSFYARNEQFF.

As for this clonotype: This is likely an artifact of a read error, given a far larger clone one base away. The gene calls are TRBV7-9 and TRBJ2-7; D uncertain. CDR1 and CDR2 from the germline V gene are SEHNR and FQNEAQ (reference sequence). The CDR3 is 12 residues long. Trimming left V 5 bases short and J 3 bases short, with 8 bases between. The CDR3 nucleotides read TGTGCCAGCAGCCCCGGGTGCTACGAGCAGTACTTC. Translated: CASSPGCYEQYF. The full variable domain, completed using reference TRBV7-9 and TRBJ2-7, is DTGVSQNPRHKITKRGQNVTFRCDPISEHNRLYWYRQTLGQGPEFLTYFQNEAQLEKSRLLSDRFSAERPKGSFSTLEIQRTEQGDSAMYLCASSPGCYEQYFGPGTRLTVT.

The rearrangement uses TRBV7-2 and TRBJ2-5; 9 bases fit TRBD2. Germline-derived CDR1 and CDR2 are SGHTA and FQGNSA. The CDR3 is 17 residues long. Trimming at V came to 5 bases and at J to 5 bases, leaving 15 bases not matched to a gene. CDR3 in DNA: TGTGCCAGCAGCCTCAGAGGTCGGCGGGGGGGCCGGGAGACCCAGTACTTC. Its translation: CASSLRGRRGGRETQYF. Drawing the rest from reference TRBV7-2 and TRBJ2-5, the complete variable domain is GAGVSQSPSNKVTEKGKDVELRCDPISGHTALYWYRQSLGQGLEFLIYFQGNSAPDKSGLPSDRFSAERTGGSVSTLTIQRTQQEDSAVYLCASSLRGRRGGRETQYFGPGTRLLVL.

This clonotype was seen more than once but under ten times. V and J are TRBV15 and TRBJ2-3; 8 bases are a match to TRBD1. CDR1 is LNHNV, CDR2 YYDKDF, per germline (reference sequence). CDR3 size: 16 residues. The V gene end was trimmed by 3 bases and the J gene end by 2 bases; junction bases not matched to a gene: 7. CDR3 sequence: CATSSSDRGDTDTQYF. As DNA, the CDR3 is TGTGCCACCAGCAGTAGTGACAGGGGTGACACAGATACGCAGTATTTT.

The chain has TRBV6-2 or TRBV6-3 and TRBJ2-4; tentatively, D is TRBD1 (6 bases). V was clipped by 7 bases and J by 4 bases, with 14 bases between them. Per the germline V gene, CDR1 is MNHEY and CDR2 is SVGEGT. The CDR3 extends over 14 amino acids. The CDR3 DNA reads TGTGCCAGCACTCGACAGGCGTCAAAAAACATTCAGTACTTC. This translates into CASTRQASKNIQYF.

CDR3 region: CASSVGTSVSYEQYF. The CDR3 nucleotides are TGTGCCAGCAGCGTCGGGACTAGCGTCTCCTACGAGCAGTACTTC. This rearrangement joins TRBV9 to TRBJ2-7, with 10 bases fitting TRBD2. CDR1 and CDR2 (germline): SGDLS, YYNGEE. The length of the CDR3 is 15 residues. With 2 bases clipped from V and 0 bases from J, the junction kept 2 bases outside the gene matches.

This CDR3 is CASPVSTLPVPTYNEQYF. The CDR3, as DNA: TGCGCCAGCCCGGTTTCTACGCTGCCGGTCCCTACCTACAATGAGCAGTACTTC. The chain couples TRBV5-1 to TRBJ2-7; D unresolved. Per germline, CDR1 SGHRS and CDR2 YFSETQ. The V gene lost 7 bases and the J gene lost 7 bases, with 33 bases spanning the gap. The CDR3 consists of 18 residues.

This clonotype was detected only a few times. This chain joins TRBV7-2 and TRBJ1-2; possibly TRBD1 for D (6 bases). The ends were cut back, 0 bases at V and 4 bases at J, with 18 bases in the middle. The CDR3 has 17 residues. Germline CDR1 and CDR2: SGHTA and FQGNSA. The CDR3 spells CASSLAPNSDRVYGYTF. The CDR3 DNA follows: TGTGCCAGCAGCTTAGCGCCCAACTCGGACAGAGTCTATGGCTACACCTTC. The full variable domain, rest sourced from reference TRBV7-2 and TRBJ1-2, is GAGVSQSPSNKVTEKGKDVELRCDPISGHTALYWYRQSLGQGLEFLIYFQGNSAPDKSGLPSDRFSAERTGGSVSTLTIQRTQQEDSAVYLCASSLAPNSDRVYGYTFGSGTRLTVV.

This clonotype appeared a few times. The chain couples TRBV29-1 to TRBJ2-3, with 10 bases lining up with TRBD2. The V and J ends lost 6 bases and 2 bases, in that order; junction bases with no gene match: 17. The CDR3 has 18 residues. Germline CDR1 reads SQVTM; CDR2 reads ANQGSEA. The CDR3 sequence is CSVSLMIGLAVNTDTQYF. CDR3 nucleotide sequence: TGCAGCGTCTCTTTGATGATTGGACTAGCGGTGAACACAGATACGCAGTATTTT.

This clonotype was counted between two and nine times. The chain couples TRBV20-1 to TRBJ2-5, with unresolved D. This CDR3 has 16 amino acids. V was pared by 1 base and J by 1 base, with 16 bases between. The germline V gene has CDR1 DFQATT and CDR2 SNEGSKA (reference sequence). The CDR3 sequence is CSARVVGRLPQETQYF. The CDR3 DNA reads TGCAGTGCTAGAGTGGTCGGTAGACTTCCCCAAGAGACCCAGTACTTC.

This clonotype has a single count. V gene TRBV3-1 combines with J gene TRBJ2-5; 11 bases line up with TRBD2. The CDR3 sequence is 15 residues long. V lost 3 bases and J lost 7; bases outside the gene matches: 7. Germline CDR1 LGHDT, CDR2 YNNKEL (reference sequence). The CDR3 nucleotides are TGTGCCAGCAGCCAGGGGACTAGCGGACAGGCGACCCAGTACTTC. It encodes CASSQGTSGQATQYF.